This T cell receptor beta chain was obtained from a study of shared clonotypes between healthy human individuals. The genomic DNA of each subset was split evenly across several immunoSEQ plates. Clones were read by immunoSEQ multiplex PCR, and TCRdb kept only the in-frame ones, dropping some. The sample yields 550,000 to 800,000 clones, less than 85% seen once. The CDR3 has 17 amino acids. The germline V and J ends were trimmed by 4 bases and 3 bases, with 20 bases remaining between them. Germline V lookup: CDR1 MNHEY, CDR2 SMNVEV (reference sequence). The chain is built from TRBV27 and TRBJ2-3; tentative D call: TRBD2 (5 bases). The sequencing sample was made of memory CD4+ T cells sorted from blood. Subset noted: CD45RA-negative fraction. The TCR sequence derives from a woman aged 25-40 years in good health. CDR3 residues: CASSSQIRTRRTDTQYF. Written as DNA, the CDR3 is TGTGCCAGCAGTTCGCAGATACGGACCAGGAGGACAGATACGCAGTATTTT.